This T cell receptor beta chain originates from a study of early T cells in non-severe SARS-CoV-2 infection. The overall study: It was bulk RNA from unsorted whole blood that was sequenced, and the chains were unpaired.

There are a few counts of this clonotype. This CDR3 spans 16 amino acids. CDR1 is SNHLY and CDR2 is FYNNEI in the germline V gene. V dropped 4 bases and J dropped 0; count of bases not matched to a gene: 8. Unique molecular identifiers tagged individual cDNA molecules. MiXCR, applied by TCRdb to the 5' RACE reads, yields one record per CDR3 protein. This sample has approximately 90,000 distinct CDR3 sequences; roughly 15% occur once, and the top ten carry about 5%. The receptor was isolated from an adult who was a healthcare worker with PCR-confirmed SARS-CoV-2 infection or an uninfected control (not recorded which). The chain carries TRBV2 and TRBJ2-7; TRBD2 aligns across 8 bases. Specimen: whole blood, collected at baseline. CDR3 nucleotide sequence: TGTGCCAGCAGTGCCCTTACTAGCGGTGGCTCCTACGAGCAGTACTTC. It codes for CASSALTSGGSYEQYF.